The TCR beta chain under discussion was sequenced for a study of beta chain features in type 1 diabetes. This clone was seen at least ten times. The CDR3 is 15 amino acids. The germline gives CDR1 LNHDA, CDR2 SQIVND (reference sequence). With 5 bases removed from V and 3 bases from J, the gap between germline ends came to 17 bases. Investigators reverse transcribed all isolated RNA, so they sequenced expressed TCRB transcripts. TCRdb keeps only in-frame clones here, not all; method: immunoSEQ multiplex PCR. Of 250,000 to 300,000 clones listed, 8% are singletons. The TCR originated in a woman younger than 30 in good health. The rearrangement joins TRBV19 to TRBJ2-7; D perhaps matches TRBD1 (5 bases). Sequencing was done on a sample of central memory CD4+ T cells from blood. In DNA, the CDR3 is TGTGCCAGTAGTCTCAGGGCTGGGGCCGGCTACGAGCAGTACGTC. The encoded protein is CASSLRAGAGYEQYV.